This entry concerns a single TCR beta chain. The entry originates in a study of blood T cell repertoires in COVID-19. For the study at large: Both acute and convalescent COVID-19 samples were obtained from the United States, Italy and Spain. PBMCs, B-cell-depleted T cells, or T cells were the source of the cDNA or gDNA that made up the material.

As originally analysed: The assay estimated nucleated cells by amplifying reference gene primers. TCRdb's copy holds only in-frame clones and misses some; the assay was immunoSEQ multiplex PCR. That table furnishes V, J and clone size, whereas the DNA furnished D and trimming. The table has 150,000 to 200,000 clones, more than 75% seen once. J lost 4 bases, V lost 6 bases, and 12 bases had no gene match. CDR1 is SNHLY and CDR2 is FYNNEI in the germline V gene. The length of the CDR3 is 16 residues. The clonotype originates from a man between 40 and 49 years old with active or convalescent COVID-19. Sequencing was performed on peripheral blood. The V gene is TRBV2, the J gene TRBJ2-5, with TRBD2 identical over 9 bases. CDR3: CASRTERGAGGETQYF. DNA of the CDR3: TGTGCCAGCAGGACTGAGCGGGGGGCCGGGGGAGAGACCCAGTACTTC.